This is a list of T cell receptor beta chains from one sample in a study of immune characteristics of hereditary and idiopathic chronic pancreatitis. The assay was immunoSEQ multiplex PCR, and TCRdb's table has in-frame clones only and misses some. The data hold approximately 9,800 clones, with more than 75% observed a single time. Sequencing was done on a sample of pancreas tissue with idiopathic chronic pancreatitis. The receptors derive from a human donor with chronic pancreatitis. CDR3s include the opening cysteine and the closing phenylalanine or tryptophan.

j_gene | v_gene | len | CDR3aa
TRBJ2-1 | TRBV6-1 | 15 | CASSEEVAGGHEQFF
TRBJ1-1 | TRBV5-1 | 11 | CASSFGTEAFF
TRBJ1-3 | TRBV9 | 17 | CASSVDGVPSGGNTIYF
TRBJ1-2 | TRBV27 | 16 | CASSLWAEGSLGGYTF
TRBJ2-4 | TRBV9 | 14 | CASSVGTGVNIQYF
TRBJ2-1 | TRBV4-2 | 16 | CASSQDRTSTYNEQFF
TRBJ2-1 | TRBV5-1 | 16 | CASSIGGTRPYNEQFF
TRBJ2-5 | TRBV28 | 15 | CASSFIGEAQETQYF
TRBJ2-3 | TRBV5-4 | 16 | CASSAVQGAGVDTQYF
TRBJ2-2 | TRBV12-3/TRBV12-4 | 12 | CASSFQAGELFF
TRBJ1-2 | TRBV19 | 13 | CASSLQGAPRHTF
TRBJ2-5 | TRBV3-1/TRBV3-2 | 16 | CASSQGTSGGQETQYF
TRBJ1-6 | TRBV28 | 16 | CASSSPGASYNSPLHF
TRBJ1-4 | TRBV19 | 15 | CASNQLGTVNEKLFF
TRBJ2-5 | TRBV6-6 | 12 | CASSQYQETQYF
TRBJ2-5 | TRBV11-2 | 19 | CASSLDNGLAGADQETQYF
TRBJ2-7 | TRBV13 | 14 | CASSLEGSSYEQYF
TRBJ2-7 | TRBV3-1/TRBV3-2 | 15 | CASSHRTGNNYEQYF
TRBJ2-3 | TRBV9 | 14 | CASSVRGVRDTQYF
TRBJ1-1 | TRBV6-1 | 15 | CASSEAPVGNTEAFF
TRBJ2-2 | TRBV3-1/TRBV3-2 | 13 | CASSRQGTGELFF
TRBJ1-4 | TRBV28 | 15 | CASTDNRDGGEKLFF
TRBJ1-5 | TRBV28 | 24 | CASSIDRFQEIFPRLLMPGQPQHF
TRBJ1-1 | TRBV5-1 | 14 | CASTLRTGGDEAFF
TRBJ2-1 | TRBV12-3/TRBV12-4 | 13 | CASKEVRSNEQFF
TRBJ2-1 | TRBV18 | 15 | CASSRGQGGWYEQFF